The 8 T cell receptor beta chains below all came from one sample that was sequenced in a study of T-cell reconstitution after alpha-beta-depleted transplantation in children. Using unique molecular identifiers, the investigators prepared the TCRbeta library. TCRdb re-analysed the PCR reads in MiXCR, keeping a single row per CDR3 protein. The table has about 440,000 distinct CDR3 sequences, 43% seen once; the top ten hold 27%. The material was PBMCs, obtained before TCRalphabeta/CD19-depleted stem cell transplant. The source of these receptors is a girl aged 2-10 years with aplastic anemia, due to receive a stem cell transplant.

This clonotype came up a few times. The rearrangement links TRBV28 to TRBJ2-3; a weak D match, TRBD1 (6 bases). The CDR3 covers 15 residues. V was trimmed by 7 bases and J by 0 bases, leaving 14 bases between them. Germline loops: CDR1 MDHEN, CDR2 SYDVKM. The CDR3 DNA follows: TGTGCCAGCAACCCCTCAGGGACAAGCACAGATACGCAGTATTTT. Translating it yields CASNPSGTSTDTQYF.

V is TRBV20-1 and J is TRBJ2-3; 12 bases fit TRBD2. Germline V gives CDR1 DFQATT, CDR2 SNEGSKA (reference sequence). The CDR3 covers 15 residues. CDR3 region: CSSRSLAGGGDTQYF. DNA for the CDR3: TGCTCGTCCCGGAGCCTAGCGGGAGGGGGAGATACGCAGTATTTT.

The J gene is TRBJ2-2, the V gene TRBV20-1; D uncertain. This CDR3 contains 13 residues. Trimming took 0 bases from V and 5 from J, leaving 7 bases between them. Germline V gives CDR1 DFQATT, CDR2 SNEGSKA (reference sequence). CDR3 nucleotide sequence: TGCAGTGCTAGAGAAGTGGGGACCGGGGAGCTGTTTTTT. This codes for CSAREVGTGELFF.

The gene calls are TRBV6-1 and TRBJ2-7, with TRBD2 matching over 7 bases. This CDR3 has 14 amino acids. Germline CDR1 and CDR2: MNHNS and SASEGT. V trimming: 6 bases; J trimming: 5 bases; junction bases outside the gene matches: 10. CDR3 in DNA: TGTGCCAGCAGACAAACCAGCGGGAACAACGAGCAGTACTTC. It encodes CASRQTSGNNEQYF.

This clonotype was detected only once. The chain couples TRBV30 to TRBJ2-5, with TRBD2 matching over 9 bases. Germline V gives CDR1 GTSNPN, CDR2 SVGIG (reference sequence). The CDR3 runs to 14 residues. With V trimmed by 3 bases and J by 6 bases, 8 bases remained unmatched. CDR3 sequence reads: CAWRVSGSGQTQYF. CDR3 nucleotide sequence: TGTGCCTGGAGAGTTAGCGGGAGTGGACAGACCCAGTACTTC.

This clonotype was observed many times. The V and J genes are TRBV9 and TRBJ1-1; D unclear. Between the trimmed V and J ends, which lost 3 bases and 7 bases, there was a span of 13 bases. The germline V gene has CDR1 SGDLS and CDR2 YYNGEE. The CDR3 is made up of 13 amino acids. DNA for the CDR3: TGTGCCAGCAGCGCTAACCCGGACGGTGAAGCTTTCTTT. Translated, it gives CASSANPDGEAFF. The whole variable domain, remainder taken from reference TRBV9 and TRBJ1-1, is DSGVTQTPKHLITATGQRVTLRCSPRSGDLSVYWYQQSLDQGLQFLIQYYNGEERAKGNILERFSAQQFPDLHSELNLSSLELGDSALYFCASSANPDGEAFFGQGTRLTVV.

The table lists this clonotype with a few counts. This chain uses TRBV12-3 or TRBV12-4 with TRBJ2-2, with D unresolved. The V and J ends lost 1 base and 6 bases respectively, with 12 bases between them. The CDR3 extends over 15 amino acids. The CDR3, as DNA: TGTGCCAGCAGTTTAGAGGCCGTTCGGGCCGGGGAGCTGTTTTTT. Its protein product is CASSLEAVRAGELFF.

The CDR3 spells CSANDGLYEQYF. The CDR3 DNA reads as TGCAGTGCCAACGACGGACTCTACGAGCAGTACTTC. The chain employs TRBV20-1 and TRBJ2-7; D might be TRBD2 (5 bases). V lost 6 bases and J lost 3, with 12 bases in between. This CDR3 has 12 residues. CDR1 is DFQATT and CDR2 is SNEGSKA in the germline V gene (reference sequence).